This T cell receptor beta chain was captured by sequencing in a study of PD-L1 blockade in urothelial cancer. Germline assignment: CDR1 MDHEN and CDR2 SYDVKM. This CDR3 is 12 amino acids long. Between the trimmed V and J ends, which lost 3 bases and 8 bases, there was a span of 10 bases. Notes on this clone: Within the sample, other DNA sequences also encode this same CDR3.

Libraries were prepared by immunoSEQ multiplex PCR; TCRdb keeps only in-frame clonotypes and omits some of them. The top ten clones hold about 17% of a sample with 30,000 to 40,000 clones, around 83% of them seen once. This sequence was found in a man between 60 and 75 years old with urothelial cancer. This chain connects TRBV28 to TRBJ1-2, with D perhaps TRBD1 (5 bases). The input for sequencing was PBMCs, taken around atezolizumab (anti-PD-L1) treatment. CDR3 DNA: TGTGCCAGCAGTTTGCAGGGTTACGGCTACACCTTC. It translates to CASSLQGYGYTF.